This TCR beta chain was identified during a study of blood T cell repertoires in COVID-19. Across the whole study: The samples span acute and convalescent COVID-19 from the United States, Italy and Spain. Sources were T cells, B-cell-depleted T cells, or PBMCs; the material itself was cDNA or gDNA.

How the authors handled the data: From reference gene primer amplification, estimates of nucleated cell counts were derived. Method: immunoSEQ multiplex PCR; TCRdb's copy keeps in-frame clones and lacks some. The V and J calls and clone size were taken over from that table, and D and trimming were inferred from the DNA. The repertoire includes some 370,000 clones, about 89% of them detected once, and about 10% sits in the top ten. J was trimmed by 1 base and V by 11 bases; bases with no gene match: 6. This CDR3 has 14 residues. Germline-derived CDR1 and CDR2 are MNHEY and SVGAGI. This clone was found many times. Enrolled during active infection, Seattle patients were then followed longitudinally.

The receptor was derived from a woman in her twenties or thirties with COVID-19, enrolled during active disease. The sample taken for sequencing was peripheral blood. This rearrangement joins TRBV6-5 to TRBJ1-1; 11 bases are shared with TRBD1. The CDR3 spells CAGRTGGANTEAFF. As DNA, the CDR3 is TGTGCCGGTCGGACAGGGGGCGCGAACACTGAAGCTTTCTTT.